This T cell receptor beta chain is drawn from a study of cytomegalovirus exposure and HLA in healthy donors. About the research overall: Inside one of the first data releases sat roughly 80 million unique TCRs taken from HLA-typed donors.

The study, taken as a whole, reports: Of the V segments, some could not be distinguished, including TRBV6-2 and TRBV6-3, and were excluded. In vitro data verified a few CMV-associated chains as specific for CMV antigens.

Comment on this clone: What it binds is not known.

Trimming pared 2 bases from V and 3 bases from J, leaving 2 bases between. The CDR3 runs to 12 residues. The germline V gene encodes CDR1 MDHEN and CDR2 SYDVKM. Primers included in the PCR were 60 Vbeta and 13 Jbeta primers. The table came from immunoSEQ multiplex PCR; TCRdb's copy has only in-frame clones and leaves some out. This sample carries some 150,000 clones, roughly four fifths of them seen once, and the ten largest clones take more than 2.5%. This sequence joins TRBV28 and TRBJ1-5, with D unresolved. Source material: PBMCs. The TCR originated in a man aged 18 to 35 in good health and CMV-seropositive. CDR3 DNA: TGTGCCAGCAGTTTACTCAATCAGCCCCAGCATTTT. It specifies CASSLLNQPQHF.